The 18 T cell receptor beta chains in this list originate from one sample, sequenced in a study of OX40 agonist ivuxolimab in advanced cancers. Produced via immunoSEQ multiplex PCR; TCRdb's table is partial and in-frame only. This table has some 68,000 clones, 86% appearing once. The sample was CD4+ or CD8+ T cells sorted from blood, taken in a trial of the OX40 agonist ivuxolimab. These receptors originate from an adult with an advanced solid tumor such as melanoma, head and neck, liver or kidney cancer.

The rearrangement uses TRBV18 and TRBJ1-4; unclear D gene. V lost 3 bases, J lost 8 bases, and 13 bases lay in between. The CDR3 is 14 residues long. CDR1 is KGHSH, CDR2 LQKENI, per germline. DNA for the CDR3: TGTGCCAGCTCACCGTCAGGTAACGAAGAAAAACTGTTTTTT. Protein product: CASSPSGNEEKLFF. Variable domain in full (rest from reference TRBV18 and TRBJ1-4): NAGVMQNPRHLVRRRGQEARLRCSPMKGHSHVYWYRQLPEEGLKFMVYLQKENIIDESGMPKERFSAEFPKEGPSILRIQQVVRGDSAAYFCASSPSGNEEKLFFGSGTQLSVL.

The J gene is TRBJ1-1, the V gene TRBV19; no clear D gene. From germline, CDR1 is LNHDA and CDR2 SQIVND (reference sequence). V was shortened by 2 bases and J by 4 bases, with 8 bases between the two germline ends. The CDR3 totals 13 residues. CDR3 sequence: CASSIKGSTEAFF. The CDR3 region has the DNA TGTGCCAGTAGTATAAAGGGTTCCACTGAAGCTTTCTTT.

This sequence joins TRBV2 and TRBJ2-2; D remains ambiguous. CDR1 is SNHLY, CDR2 FYNNEI, per germline. The CDR3 length is 12 residues. V was shortened by 4 bases and J by 6 bases, with 6 bases between the two germline ends. CDR3 region: CASSVLAGELFF. The DNA for the CDR3 is TGTGCCAGCAGTGTGCTTGCCGGGGAGCTGTTTTTT.

J is TRBJ2-5 and V is TRBV5-4; the D call may be TRBD1 or TRBD2 (5 bases each). Germline V CDR1 and CDR2: SGHNT, YYREEE (reference sequence). The CDR3 has 14 amino acids. The V and J ends lost 0 bases and 5 bases respectively, with 11 bases between them. For the CDR3, the DNA is TGTGCCAGCAGCTTGGTGGGGGAGTGGGAGACCCAGTACTTC. Translation: CASSLVGEWETQYF. Supplemented by reference TRBV5-4 and TRBJ2-5, the full variable domain reads ETGVTQSPTHLIKTRGQQVTLRCSSQSGHNTVSWYQQALGQGPQFIFQYYREEENGRGNFPPRFSGLQFPNYSSELNVNALELDDSALYLCASSLVGEWETQYFGPGTRLLVL.

The CDR3 DNA sequence: TGTGCCAGCAGGCCAGCGGGAGCGAATACAGATACGCAGTATTTT. Translated, it gives CASRPAGANTDTQYF. V gene TRBV6-6 combines with J gene TRBJ2-3; TRBD2 matches at 8 bases. The CDR3 runs to 15 residues. Germline V lookup: CDR1 MNHNY, CDR2 SVGAGI (reference sequence). Trimming took 6 bases from V and 3 from J; bases not matched to a gene: 8.

The CDR3 here is CASSFKLDNEQFF. CDR3 DNA sequence: TGCGCCAGCAGCTTTAAACTGGACAATGAGCAGTTCTTC. The rearrangement uses TRBV5-1 and TRBJ2-1; no clear D gene. The V and J ends lost 2 bases and 5 bases respectively, with 8 bases between them. Germline CDR1 is SGHRS and CDR2 is YFSETQ. The CDR3 loop spans 13 amino acids.

The J gene is TRBJ1-1, the V gene TRBV7-3; a possible D gene is TRBD1 (6 bases). Germline CDR1 and CDR2: SGHTA and FQGTGA. The V end was cut by 1 base, the J end by 5 bases, with 14 bases between. The CDR3 runs to 15 residues. CDR3 sequence (DNA): TGTGCCAGCAGCTTAAGTGGGGCAGGGACAACTGAAGCTTTCTTT. It codes for CASSLSGAGTTEAFF.

The V and J genes are TRBV4-1 and TRBJ1-5, with 10 bases identical to TRBD1. Germline V gene lookup returns CDR1 MGHRA and CDR2 YSYEKL. The length of the CDR3 is 14 residues. J lost 7 bases, V lost 3 bases, and 3 bases had no gene match. The CDR3 protein is CASSQRQGAQPQHF. CDR3 bases: TGCGCCAGCAGCCAGAGACAGGGGGCACAGCCCCAGCATTTT.

The chain recombines TRBV23-1 with TRBJ1-2; weak D call: TRBD1 (6 bases). TRBV23-1 belongs to the ORF category, with a function that is uncertain. The CDR3 is 16 amino acids. V shed 0 bases and J shed 4 bases, with 15 bases lying between them. This chain's CDR3 is CASSQSPYRVLYGYTF. The DNA of the CDR3 is TGCGCCAGCAGTCAATCCCCCTACAGGGTTCTCTATGGCTACACCTTC.

CDR3 bases: TGCAGCGCCGGGACAGGGGGCATTGCCGGGGAGCTGTTTTTT. This codes for CSAGTGGIAGELFF. This chain connects TRBV29-1 to TRBJ2-2, with 12 nucleotides matching TRBD1. Germline values: CDR1 SQVTM, CDR2 ANQGSEA. CDR3 size: 14 residues. The trim removed 7 bases at V and 6 bases at J, leaving 6 bases unmatched.

Only one count was recorded for this clone. This rearrangement joins TRBV4-1 to TRBJ2-7; 12 bases agree with TRBD2. Germline-derived CDR1 and CDR2 are MGHRA and YSYEKL. The CDR3 consists of 16 residues. Losses at the gene ends were 1 base for V and 6 bases for J; bases not matched to a gene: 7. For the CDR3, the DNA is TGCGCCAGCAGCCAAGGACTAGCGGGAGTCTTGGGCGAGCAGTACTTC. Translation gives CASSQGLAGVLGEQYF.

The chain is built from TRBV30 and TRBJ2-3, with 10 bases fitting TRBD2. Germline trimming cut 2 bases from V and 11 bases from J; bases unmatched to any gene: 10. The CDR3 is 14 residues long. The germline V gene encodes CDR1 GTSNPN and CDR2 SVGIG (reference sequence). In DNA, the CDR3 is TGTGCCTGGAGTACGTCTAGCGGGAGTAATGGGCAGTATTTT. Its translation is CAWSTSSGSNGQYF.

This clone was seen just once. V is TRBV7-8 and J is TRBJ2-7; TRBD2 matches 9 bases. V gave up 2 bases and J gave up 5 bases; unmatched junction bases: 4. The length of the CDR3 is 14 residues. Germline V gives CDR1 SGHVS, CDR2 FQNEAQ. Here the CDR3 DNA reads TGTGCCAGCAGCTTAAGGGTAGCGGGAGACGAGCAGTACTTC. Translated, it gives CASSLRVAGDEQYF.

The chain links TRBV7-9 to TRBJ1-2; D unresolved. Germline V lookup: CDR1 SEHNR, CDR2 FQNEAQ (reference sequence). There are 13 residues in the CDR3. Trimming removed 1 base at V and 8 bases at J, with 11 bases between. The CDR3 reads CASSLESRGGYTF. The CDR3, as DNA: TGTGCCAGCAGCTTAGAAAGCCGGGGAGGCTACACCTTC.

This clone was found a few times. This chain uses TRBV4-1 with TRBJ2-1; 8 bases align to TRBD1. The CDR3 totals 17 residues. V shed 2 bases, J shed 4 bases, and the junction held 10 bases outside the gene matches. The germline gives CDR1 MGHRA, CDR2 YSYEKL. The CDR3 nucleotides are TGCGCCAGCAGCCAATTCGAAGGGCAGGGGGCGTACAATGAGCAGTTCTTC. Translating gives CASSQFEGQGAYNEQFF.

CDR3 in DNA: TGTGCCAGTCATGGGCGACAGGGAAGGGAAAAACTGTTTTTT. This codes for CASHGRQGREKLFF. This chain joins TRBV19 and TRBJ1-4; 7 positions match TRBD1. This CDR3 is built from 14 residues. Losses at the gene ends were 8 bases for V and 8 bases for J; bases not matched to a gene: 11. CDR1 LNHDA and CDR2 SQIVND come from the germline V gene (reference sequence). The whole variable domain, remainder taken from reference TRBV19 and TRBJ1-4, is DGGITQSPKYLFRKEGQNVTLSCEQNLNHDAMYWYRQDPGQGLRLIYYSQIVNDFQKGDIAEGYSVSREKKESFPLTVTSAQKNPTAFYLCASHGRQGREKLFFGSGTQLSVL.

The chain couples TRBV5-1 to TRBJ1-3; possible D gene TRBD1, 5 bases. Germline CDR1 SGHRS, CDR2 YFSETQ. V was trimmed by 4 bases and J by 1 base, leaving 15 bases between them. This CDR3 comprises 16 residues. CDR3 loop: CASSPARGSSGNTIYF. CDR3 in DNA: TGCGCCAGCAGCCCAGCTCGGGGGAGTTCTGGAAACACCATATATTTT.

The CDR3 region is CAIRDYNQPQHF. The CDR3 coding sequence is TGTGCCATCAGGGACTACAATCAGCCCCAGCATTTT. This chain joins TRBV10-3 and TRBJ1-5, with D hard to call. The CDR3 is 12 amino acids. Between the trimmed V and J ends, which lost 6 bases and 3 bases, there was a span of 6 bases. Germline V lookup: CDR1 ENHRY, CDR2 SYGVKD.